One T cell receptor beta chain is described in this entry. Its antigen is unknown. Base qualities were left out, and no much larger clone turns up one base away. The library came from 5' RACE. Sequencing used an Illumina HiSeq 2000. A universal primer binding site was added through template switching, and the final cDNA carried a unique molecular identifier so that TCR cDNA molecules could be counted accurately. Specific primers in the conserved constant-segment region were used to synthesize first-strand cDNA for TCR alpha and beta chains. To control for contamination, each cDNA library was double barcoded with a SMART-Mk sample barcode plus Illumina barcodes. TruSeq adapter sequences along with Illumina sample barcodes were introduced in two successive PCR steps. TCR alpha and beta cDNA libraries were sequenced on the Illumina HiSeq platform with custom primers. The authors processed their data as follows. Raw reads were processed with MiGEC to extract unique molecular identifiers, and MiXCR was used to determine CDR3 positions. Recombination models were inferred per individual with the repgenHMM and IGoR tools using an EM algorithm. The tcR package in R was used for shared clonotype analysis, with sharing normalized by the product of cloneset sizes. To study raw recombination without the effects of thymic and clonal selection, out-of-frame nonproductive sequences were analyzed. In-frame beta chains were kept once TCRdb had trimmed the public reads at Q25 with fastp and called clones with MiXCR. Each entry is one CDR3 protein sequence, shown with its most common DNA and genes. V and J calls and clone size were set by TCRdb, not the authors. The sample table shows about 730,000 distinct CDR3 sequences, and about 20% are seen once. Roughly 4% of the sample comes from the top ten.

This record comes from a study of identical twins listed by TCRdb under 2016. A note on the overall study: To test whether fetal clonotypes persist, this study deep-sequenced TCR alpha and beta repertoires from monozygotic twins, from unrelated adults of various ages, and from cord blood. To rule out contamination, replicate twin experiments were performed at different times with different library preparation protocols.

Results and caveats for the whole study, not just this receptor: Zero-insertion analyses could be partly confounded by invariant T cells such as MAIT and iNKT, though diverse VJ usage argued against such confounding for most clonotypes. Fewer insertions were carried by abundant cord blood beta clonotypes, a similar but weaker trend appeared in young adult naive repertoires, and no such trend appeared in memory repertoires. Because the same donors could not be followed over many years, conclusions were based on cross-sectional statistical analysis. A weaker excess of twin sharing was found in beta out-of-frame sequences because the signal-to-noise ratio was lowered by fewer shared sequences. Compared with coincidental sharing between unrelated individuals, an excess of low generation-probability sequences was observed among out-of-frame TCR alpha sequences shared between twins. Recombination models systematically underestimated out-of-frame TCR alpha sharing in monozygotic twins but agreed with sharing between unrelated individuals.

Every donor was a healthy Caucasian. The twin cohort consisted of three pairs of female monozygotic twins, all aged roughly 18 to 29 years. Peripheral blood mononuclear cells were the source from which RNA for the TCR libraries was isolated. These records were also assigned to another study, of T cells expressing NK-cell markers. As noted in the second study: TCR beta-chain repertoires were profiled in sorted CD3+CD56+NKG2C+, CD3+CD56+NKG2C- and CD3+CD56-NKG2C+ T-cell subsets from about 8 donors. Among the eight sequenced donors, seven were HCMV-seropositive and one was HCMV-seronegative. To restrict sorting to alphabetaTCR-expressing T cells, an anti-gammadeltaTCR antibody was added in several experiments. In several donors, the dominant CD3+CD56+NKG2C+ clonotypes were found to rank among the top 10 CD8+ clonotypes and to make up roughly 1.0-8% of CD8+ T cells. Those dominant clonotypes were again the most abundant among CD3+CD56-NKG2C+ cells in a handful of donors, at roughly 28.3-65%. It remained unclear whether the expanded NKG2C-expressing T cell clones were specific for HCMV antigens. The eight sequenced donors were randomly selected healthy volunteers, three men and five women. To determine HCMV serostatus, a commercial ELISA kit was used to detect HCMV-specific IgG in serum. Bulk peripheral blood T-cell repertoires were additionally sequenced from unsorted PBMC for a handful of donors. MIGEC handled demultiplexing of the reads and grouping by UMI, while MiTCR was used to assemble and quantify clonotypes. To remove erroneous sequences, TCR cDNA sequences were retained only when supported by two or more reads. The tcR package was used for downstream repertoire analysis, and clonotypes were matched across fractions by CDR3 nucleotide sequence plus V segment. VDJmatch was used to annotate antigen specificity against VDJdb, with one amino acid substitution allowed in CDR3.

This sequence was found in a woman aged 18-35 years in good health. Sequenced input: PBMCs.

Read as DNA, the sequence is TGTGCCAGCAGCCTCCCAGCGGGGGACTACAATGAGCAGTTCTTC. This encodes CASSLPAGDYNEQFF. The V and J genes are TRBV11-2 and TRBJ2-1, and 8 bases in between align with TRBD2. Trimming takes 5 bases off V and 3 bases off J; junction bases not matched to a gene: 6. There are 15 amino acids in the CDR3, from cysteine to phenylalanine inclusive. Only the CDR3 part of the read is kept: 45 bases, read in frame from the first base. Per the germline V gene, SGHAT is the CDR1 and FQNNGV is the CDR2.